The rows below give T cell receptor beta chains drawn from one sample of a study of CD8+CD57+ T cells in acquired aplastic anemia. TCRdb itself ran the reads through MiXCR, one entry per CDR3 protein. The profile covers about 160,000 distinct CDR3 sequences, with about two thirds appearing a single time and 40% to 60% taken by the ten largest. Sequenced input: sorted CD4+, CD8+, or CD8+CD57+ T cells (not recorded which) from PBMCs. These receptors were collected from a human donor with aplastic anemia. Both conserved end residues are part of each CDR3. The D gene is left open where the match is weak. Clone size is stated in some rows and not others, as once, few, many or a class when expanded.

j_call | d_call | cdr3_length | clone_size | v_call | cdr3_nt | cdr3_aa
TRBJ2-1 | . | 14 | . | TRBV25-1 | TGTGCCAGCACCCCCCCCCTCGCTTACAATGAGCAGTTCTTC | CASTPPLAYNEQFF
TRBJ2-2 | . | 16 | few | TRBV7-2 | TGTGCCAGCAGCTTAGACGGGGGCGGGAGTGGTCGGGAGCAGTTTTTT | CASSLDGGGSGREQFF
TRBJ2-2 | . | 15 | few | TRBV6-4 | TGTGCCAGCAGTGAAGGAGTCTTGGGCACCGGGGAGCTGTTTTTT | CASSEGVLGTGELFF
TRBJ2-7 | TRBD1 | 14 | . | TRBV19 | TGTGCCAGTAGTACCGGACAGGGACGCTACGAGCAGTACTTC | CASSTGQGRYEQYF
TRBJ2-1 | TRBD1 | 13 | . | TRBV10-1 | TGTGCCATCAGCGGACAGGGGACCGATGAGCAGTTCTTC | CAISGQGTDEQFF
TRBJ1-2 | TRBD1 | 14 | . | TRBV7-2 | TGTGCCAGCAGCCCTTGGACAGGGATAGGAGGCTACACCTTC | CASSPWTGIGGYTF
TRBJ2-2 | . | 10 | . | TRBV19 | TGTGCCAGTATGCCCGGGGAGCTGTTTTTT | CASMPGELFF
TRBJ2-5 | TRBD1 | 15 | . | TRBV24-1 | TGTGCCACCAGTGATACGAGACAGGGGGCTGAGACCCAGTACTTC | CATSDTRQGAETQYF
TRBJ2-7 | TRBD1 | 15 | . | TRBV29-1 | TGCAGCGTTGAAGAAACCGGGACAGGGGGTTACGAGCAGTACTTC | CSVEETGTGGYEQYF
TRBJ1-4 | . | 12 | . | TRBV20-1 | TGCAGTGCTAGTCGCCAGGTTGAAAAACTGTTTTTT | CSASRQVEKLFF
TRBJ2-7 | TRBD1 | 14 | . | TRBV29-1 | TGCAGCGTAATTACAGGGGGTGACCTCTACGAGCAGTACTTC | CSVITGGDLYEQYF
TRBJ2-1 | TRBD2 | 17 | . | TRBV11-2 | TGTGCCAGCAGCCCGATGACTAGCGGGAGGATGGGCAATGAGCAGTTCTTC | CASSPMTSGRMGNEQFF
TRBJ1-6 | TRBD1 | 13 | . | TRBV10-3 | TGTGCCATCAGTGTACAGGGGGAATCACCCCTCCACTTT | CAISVQGESPLHF
TRBJ2-7 | TRBD1 | 15 | . | TRBV7-9 | TGTGCCAGCAGCTCCCGGGACAGGCTAACCTACGAGCAGTACTTC | CASSSRDRLTYEQYF
TRBJ2-1 | TRBD2 | 18 | . | TRBV7-8 | TGTGCCAGCAGCTTAGCCATGAAAGCGGGAGGGCCTTACAATGAGCAGTTCTTC | CASSLAMKAGGPYNEQFF
TRBJ2-2 | . | 15 | . | TRBV19 | TGTGCCAGTGGGCGGGGTGACGCGAACACCGGGGAGCTGTTTTTT | CASGRGDANTGELFF
TRBJ2-3 | . | 17 | . | TRBV5-6 | TGTGCCAGCAGCTTGTTTCTGGCGGGGAAGAGGATAGATACGCAGTATTTT | CASSLFLAGKRIDTQYF
TRBJ2-1 | . | 17 | . | TRBV20-1 | TGCAGTGCTAGAGATTTCGGTGGGGGCAGCTCCTACAATGAGCAGTTCTTC | CSARDFGGGSSYNEQFF
TRBJ1-6 | . | 16 | . | TRBV7-2 | TGTGCCAGCAGCTGGCGACAGAGCTCCTATAATTCACCCCTCCACTTT | CASSWRQSSYNSPLHF
TRBJ2-7 | . | 16 | . | TRBV9 | TGTGCCAGCAGCACTTCGACAGGTCCGAGCTCCTACGAGCAGTACTTC | CASSTSTGPSSYEQYF
TRBJ2-5 | TRBD1 | 14 | . | TRBV19 | TGTGCCAGTAGTCACAGGGGGTATCAAGAGACCCAGTACTTC | CASSHRGYQETQYF
TRBJ2-1 | . | 13 | many | TRBV12-3/TRBV12-4 | TGTGCCAGCAGCTCCGGTTCCTACAATGAGCAGTTCTTC | CASSSGSYNEQFF
TRBJ1-3 | . | 16 | few | TRBV3-1 | TGTGCCAGCAGCTTCTTCTCCATTTACTCTGGAAACACCATATATTTT | CASSFFSIYSGNTIYF
TRBJ2-7 | TRBD2 | 13 | . | TRBV4-3 | TGCGCCAGCAGCTCTGATAGCGGGTACGAGCAGTACTTC | CASSSDSGYEQYF
TRBJ2-1 | . | 15 | . | TRBV24-1 | TGTGCCACCAGTGATCCCCCGGCCGGGGTCAATGAGCAGTTCTTC | CATSDPPAGVNEQFF
TRBJ1-1 | . | 15 | . | TRBV9 | TGTGCCAGCAGCGTAGTGGTGGGGGCACGCACTGAAGCTTTCTTT | CASSVVVGARTEAFF
TRBJ1-1 | . | 10 | . | TRBV9 | TGTGCCTCCGGGGGCCCCGAAGCTTTCTTT | CASGGPEAFF
TRBJ1-6 | TRBD1 | 14 | . | TRBV2 | TGTGCCAGCAGACCAGGGGGCGGGGGGTCACCCCTCCACTTT | CASRPGGGGSPLHF
TRBJ1-4 | . | 18 | . | TRBV10-3 | TGTGCCATCTCACATCACGGGGCTGGGGGCAAGTCTAATGAAAAACTGTTTTTT | CAISHHGAGGKSNEKLFF
TRBJ1-1 | . | 13 | . | TRBV2 | TGTGCCAGCAGTACCCCGGGGGCCACTGAAGCTTTCTTT | CASSTPGATEAFF
TRBJ1-2 | . | 13 | . | TRBV7-9 | TGTGCCAGCAGCTTGACTAAATTCTATGGCTACACCTTC | CASSLTKFYGYTF
TRBJ2-7 | TRBD2 | 13 | . | TRBV6-5 | TGTGCCAGCAGTCGCGGGAGGTTCGACGAGCAGTACTTC | CASSRGRFDEQYF
TRBJ2-7 | TRBD1 | 16 | many | TRBV12-3/TRBV12-4 | TGTGCCAGCAGTTTAACTGGGACAGGGCAGATGAACGAGCAGTACTTC | CASSLTGTGQMNEQYF
TRBJ2-6 | . | 14 | . | TRBV6-1 | TGTGCCAGCAGTGAAGCGCTTGGGGCCAACGTCCTGACTTTC | CASSEALGANVLTF
TRBJ2-7 | TRBD1 | 14 | . | TRBV9 | TGTGCCAGCAGCGTAGCGGGACAGAGCTACGAGCAGTACTTC | CASSVAGQSYEQYF
TRBJ2-2 | . | 16 | . | TRBV10-1 | TGCGCCAGCAGTGATGTGTTAGGGGCGAACACCGGGGAGCTGTTTTTT | CASSDVLGANTGELFF